The clone carrying this TCR beta chain is labeled as large. This sample was taken from a study of HIV-infected patients and healthy controls. Whole-study context: Early therapy brought no consistent CD8 count shift, though the CD4:CD8 ratio rose a little.

All unsorted peripheral T cells were captured because whole blood was used without fractionation. CDR1 is LNHNV and CDR2 is YYDKDF in the germline V gene (reference sequence). V was trimmed by 0 bases and J by 4 bases, leaving 12 bases between them. This CDR3 region has 15 residues. Alpha and beta constant-region primers primed reverse transcription of approximately 0.55 ug RNA. Alpha and beta chain libraries were made separately by chain-specific third strand synthesis with multiplexing indices. Two random hexamers, added before amplification and joined, formed each molecule's 12-nucleotide barcode. Via MiXCR, TCRdb re-called the 5' RACE reads, giving one row per CDR3 protein. The table lists around 3,400 distinct CDR3 sequences, roughly 21% of them singletons.

The chain recombines TRBV15 with TRBJ2-5; D is unresolved. Material: blood, obtained before antiretroviral therapy. The sequence was collected from an adult with HIV infection. CDR3 sequence: CATSRDQIVGETQYF. Here the CDR3 DNA reads TGTGCCACCAGCAGAGATCAGATCGTTGGAGAGACCCAGTACTTC. The full variable domain, in which reference TRBV15 and TRBJ2-5 provide the parts outside the CDR3, is DAMVIQNPRYQVTQFGKPVTLSCSQTLNHNVMYWYQQKSSQAPKLLFHYYDKDFNNEADTPDNFQSRRPNTSFCFLDIRSPGLGDTAMYLCATSRDQIVGETQYFGPGTRLLVL.